This T cell receptor beta chain was recovered during a study of T-cell memory formation after mild COVID-19 (dated by TCRdb to the early 2020s). Context from the whole study: TCR sequence clusters from the two donors were largely donor specific. Two young, previously healthy adult volunteers made up the cohort, one male and one female. T-cell clones expanding and contracting after mild COVID-19 in a couple of donors were tracked by longitudinal TCRalpha and TCRbeta repertoire sequencing.

Sequenced using an Illumina NovaSeq 6000. TCRalpha and TCRbeta cDNA libraries were built by 5'RACE with constant-segment primers, adding sample barcodes and unique molecular identifiers. Trizol reagent was used to extract RNA from every sample. The libraries were amplified in two PCR steps, and the second step added a second sample barcode and Illumina TruSeq adapters. Libraries were sequenced on an Illumina NovaSeq with 2 x 150 bp paired-end reads. The authors' analysis ran thus. Reads were demultiplexed and collapsed into UMI-guided consensus sequences with migec v1.2.7. Using mixcr v2.1.11, UMI consensuses were aligned to TRA and TRB V and J templates and then assembled into clonotypes. Clonotypes were classified as expanded or contracted when called significant by both edgeR and NoisET, with noise models trained on biological replicates. edgeR calls used a false discovery rate-adjusted p below 0.01 and a log2 fold-change threshold of 1. As an exploratory analysis of dynamics, PCA with hierarchical clustering was applied to max-normalized trajectories of the 1000 most abundant clonotypes. Separately sequenced CD4+ and CD8+ repertoires were used to assign the CD4 or CD8 phenotype of responding clones. The public reads were run again by TCRdb, first through fastp at Q25 and then through MiXCR, and only productive beta chains were kept. For every CDR3 protein sequence, its rows merge into one entry that carries the most common genes and DNA. The V and J calls, along with clone size, are taken from TCRdb and not from the paper's own processing. The sample yields hundreds of thousands of distinct CDR3 sequences; around 15% were counted once. In total, the top ten clones hold about 20% of the sample.

In the case of this clonotype: What antigen it recognizes has not been identified. Base qualities are not provided; no much larger clone lies one nucleotide away.

What the study reported, not specific to this receptor: Balanced CD4/CD8 phenotypes were observed for clones contracting from day 15 to 85, whereas a bias towards CD4+ was observed for a second wave of clones expanding from day 15 to 37. SARS-CoV-2 specificity was not confirmed for the second-wave clones peaking on day 37. The study included only a couple of mild cases, and larger cohorts that include severe cases with pre-infection samples were judged to be necessary. Some responding clones were detected in pre-infection memory, suggesting pre-existing cross-reactive memory T cells joined the SARS-CoV-2 response. Contracting CD4+ clones appeared mostly in the CM and EM memory subsets, whereas CD8+ clones were enriched in EMRA.

Ficoll-Paque density gradient centrifugation was used to isolate PBMCs. The germline V gene supplies CDR1 LGHNA and CDR2 YNFKEQ. Reading from cysteine to phenylalanine, the CDR3 counts 18 amino acids. Of all the DNA, just the CDR3 is kept, 54 bases in frame from base 1. Trimming costs V 0 bases and J 7 bases, and their ends lie 22 bases apart. Sequencing used PBMCs or a T cell subset sorted from them (not recorded which). The rearrangement joined TRBV4-2 to TRBJ2-1, with the D gene tentatively TRBD1 or TRBD2, based on 5 matching bases in each. The clonotype originates from a man between 18 and 29 years old who had mild COVID-19 (a few samples of this study predate the infection). The sample titles of this study are shuffled in the database, so cell type and time point are left out; the donor was told from shared clones. CDR3 protein: CASSQEGQLKLVLNEQFF. The sequenced DNA is TGTGCCAGCAGCCAAGAAGGACAATTGAAACTAGTCCTTAATGAGCAGTTCTTC.